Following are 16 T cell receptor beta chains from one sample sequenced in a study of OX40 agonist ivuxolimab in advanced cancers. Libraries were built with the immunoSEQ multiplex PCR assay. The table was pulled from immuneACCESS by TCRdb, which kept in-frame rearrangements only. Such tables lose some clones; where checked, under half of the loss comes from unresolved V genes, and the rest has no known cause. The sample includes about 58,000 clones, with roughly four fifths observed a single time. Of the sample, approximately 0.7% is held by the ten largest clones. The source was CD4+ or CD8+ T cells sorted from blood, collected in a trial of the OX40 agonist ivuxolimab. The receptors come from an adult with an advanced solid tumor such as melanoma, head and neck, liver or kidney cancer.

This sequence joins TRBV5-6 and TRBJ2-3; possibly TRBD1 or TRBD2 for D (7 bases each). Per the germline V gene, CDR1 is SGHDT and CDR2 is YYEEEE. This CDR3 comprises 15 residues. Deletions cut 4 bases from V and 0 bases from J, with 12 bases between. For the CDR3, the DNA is TGTGCCAGCAGCCGGGGGGACAGTAGCACAGATACGCAGTATTTT. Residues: CASSRGDSSTDTQYF.

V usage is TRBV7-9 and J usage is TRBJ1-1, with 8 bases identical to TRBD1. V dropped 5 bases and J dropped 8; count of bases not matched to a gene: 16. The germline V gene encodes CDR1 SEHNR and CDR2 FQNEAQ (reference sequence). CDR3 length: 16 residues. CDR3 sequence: CASSPPFLDRGAEAFF. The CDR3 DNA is TGTGCCAGCAGCCCGCCCTTTCTCGACAGGGGCGCCGAAGCTTTCTTT.

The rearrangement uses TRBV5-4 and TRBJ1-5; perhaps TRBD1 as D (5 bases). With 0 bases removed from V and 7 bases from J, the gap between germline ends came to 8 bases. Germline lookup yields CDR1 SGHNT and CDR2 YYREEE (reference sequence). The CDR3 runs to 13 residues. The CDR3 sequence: CASSLGGEQPQHF. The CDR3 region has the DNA TGTGCCAGCAGCTTGGGGGGGGAACAGCCCCAGCATTTT. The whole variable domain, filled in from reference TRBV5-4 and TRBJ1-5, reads ETGVTQSPTHLIKTRGQQVTLRCSSQSGHNTVSWYQQALGQGPQFIFQYYREEENGRGNFPPRFSGLQFPNYSSELNVNALELDDSALYLCASSLGGEQPQHFGDGTRLSIL.

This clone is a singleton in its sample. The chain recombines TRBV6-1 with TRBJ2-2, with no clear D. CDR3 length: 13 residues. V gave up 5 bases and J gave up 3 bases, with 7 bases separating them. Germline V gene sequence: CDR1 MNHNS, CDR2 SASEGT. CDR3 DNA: TGTGCCAGCAGTAGAGGTTACACCGGGGAGCTGTTTTTT. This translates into CASSRGYTGELFF.

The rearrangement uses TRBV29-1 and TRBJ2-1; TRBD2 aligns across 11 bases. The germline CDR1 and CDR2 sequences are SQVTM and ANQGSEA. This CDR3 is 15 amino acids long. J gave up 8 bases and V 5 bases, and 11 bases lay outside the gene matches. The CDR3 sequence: CSVTAVRLAGYEQFF. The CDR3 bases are TGCAGCGTTACCGCTGTAAGACTAGCGGGGTATGAGCAGTTCTTC.

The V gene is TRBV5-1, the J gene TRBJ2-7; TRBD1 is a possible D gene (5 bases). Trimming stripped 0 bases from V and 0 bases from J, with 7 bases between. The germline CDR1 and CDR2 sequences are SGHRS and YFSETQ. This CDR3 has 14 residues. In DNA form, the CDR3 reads TGCGCCAGCAGCTTGGGGGGCAGCTCCTACGAGCAGTACTTC. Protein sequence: CASSLGGSSYEQYF. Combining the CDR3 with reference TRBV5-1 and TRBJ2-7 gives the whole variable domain KAGVTQTPRYLIKTRGQQVTLSCSPISGHRSVSWYQQTPGQGLQFLFEYFSETQRNKGNFPGRFSGRQFSNSRSEMNVSTLELGDSALYLCASSLGGSSYEQYFGPGTRLTVT.

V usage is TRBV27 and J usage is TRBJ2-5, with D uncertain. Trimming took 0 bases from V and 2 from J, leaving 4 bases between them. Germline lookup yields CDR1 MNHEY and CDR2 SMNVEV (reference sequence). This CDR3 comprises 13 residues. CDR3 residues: CASSLSPQETQYF. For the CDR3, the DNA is TGTGCCAGCAGTTTATCGCCACAAGAGACCCAGTACTTC.

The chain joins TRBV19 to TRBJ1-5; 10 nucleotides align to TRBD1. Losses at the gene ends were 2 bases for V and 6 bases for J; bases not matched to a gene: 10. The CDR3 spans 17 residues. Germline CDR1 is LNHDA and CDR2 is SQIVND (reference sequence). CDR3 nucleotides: TGTGCCAGTAGTATACGACAGGGGGCCTATATGGGTCAGCCCCAGCATTTT. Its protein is CASSIRQGAYMGQPQHF.

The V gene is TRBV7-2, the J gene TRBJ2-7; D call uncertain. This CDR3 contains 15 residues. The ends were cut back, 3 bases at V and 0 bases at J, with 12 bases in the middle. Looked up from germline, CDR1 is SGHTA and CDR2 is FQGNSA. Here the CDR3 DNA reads TGTGCCAGCAGCTTTGTAACGTCACTCTCCTACGAGCAGTACTTC. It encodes CASSFVTSLSYEQYF.

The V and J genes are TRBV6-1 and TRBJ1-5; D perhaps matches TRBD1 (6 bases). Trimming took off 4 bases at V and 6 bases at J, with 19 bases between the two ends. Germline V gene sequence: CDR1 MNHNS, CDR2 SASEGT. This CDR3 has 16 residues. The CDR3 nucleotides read TGTGCCAGCAGTGCTCGTCAAGGGGGACGGGGTCAGCCCCAGCATTTT. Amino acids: CASSARQGGRGQPQHF.

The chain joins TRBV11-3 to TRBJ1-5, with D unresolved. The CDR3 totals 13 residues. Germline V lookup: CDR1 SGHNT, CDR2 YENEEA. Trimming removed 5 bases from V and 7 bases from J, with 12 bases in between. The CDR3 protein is CASSPGGQQPQHF. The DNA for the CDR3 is TGTGCCAGCAGCCCAGGAGGGCAACAGCCCCAGCATTTT.

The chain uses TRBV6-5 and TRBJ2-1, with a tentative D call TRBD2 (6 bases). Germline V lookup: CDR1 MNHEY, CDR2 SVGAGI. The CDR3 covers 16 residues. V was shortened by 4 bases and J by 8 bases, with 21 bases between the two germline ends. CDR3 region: CASSWVTSSAGDEQFF. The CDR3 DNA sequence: TGTGCCAGCAGTTGGGTCACTAGCAGCGCGGGCGATGAGCAGTTCTTC.

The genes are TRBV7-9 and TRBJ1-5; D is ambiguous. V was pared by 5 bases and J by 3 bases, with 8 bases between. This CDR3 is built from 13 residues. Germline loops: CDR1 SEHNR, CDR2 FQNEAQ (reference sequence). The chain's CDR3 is CASSREANQPQHF. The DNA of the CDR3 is TGTGCCAGCAGCCGGGAGGCCAATCAGCCCCAGCATTTT.

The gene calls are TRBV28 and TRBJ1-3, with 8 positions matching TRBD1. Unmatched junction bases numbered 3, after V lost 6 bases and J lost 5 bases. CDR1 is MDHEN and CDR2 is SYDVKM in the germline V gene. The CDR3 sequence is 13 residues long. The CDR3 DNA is TGTGCCAGCAGGCCCAGGGGGCGAAACACCATATATTTT. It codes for CASRPRGRNTIYF.

The CDR3 region is CASGLAGGETQYF. The CDR3 nucleotides are TGTGCCAGCGGGCTAGCGGGGGGAGAGACCCAGTACTTC. The chain is built from TRBV7-3 and TRBJ2-5; 11 positions agree with TRBD2. Germline loops: CDR1 SGHTA, CDR2 FQGTGA. CDR3 length: 13 residues. V was pared by 8 bases and J by 4 bases, with 3 bases of the junction left unmatched.

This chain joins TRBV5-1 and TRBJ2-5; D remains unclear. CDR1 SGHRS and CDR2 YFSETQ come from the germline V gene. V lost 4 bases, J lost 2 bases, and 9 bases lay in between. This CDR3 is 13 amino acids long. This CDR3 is CASSTLGQETQYF. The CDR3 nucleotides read TGCGCCAGCAGCACCCTAGGTCAAGAGACCCAGTACTTC.